This TCR beta chain was retrieved from a study of identical twins. Overall study results and limits: These conclusions were based on statistical analysis (cross-sectional, not following the same donors). Within cord blood, abundant beta clonotypes carried fewer insertions, but memory repertoires showed no such trend. Zero-insertion results could be subject to partial confounding by invariant MAIT and iNKT cells.

This clonotype was counted a few times. Its antigen remains unknown. Addition of a universal primer site occurred through template switching, and cDNA carried unique molecular identifiers. MiXCR, applied by TCRdb to the 5' RACE reads, yields one record per CDR3 protein. The table lists 300,000 to 400,000 distinct CDR3 sequences, about 9% of them singletons. This CDR3 is 15 amino acids long. Deletions cut 4 bases from V and 5 bases from J, with 17 bases between. The receptor comes from a woman aged 50 to 65 in good health. The source material was naive T cells sorted from blood. The rearrangement uses TRBV12-3 or TRBV12-4 and TRBJ2-5; TRBD2 might be the D (6 bases). The CDR3 DNA sequence: TGTGCCAGCAGTTCCCAGAGTGGAGGAGGGGAGACCCAGTACTTC. Translating it yields CASSSQSGGGETQYF.